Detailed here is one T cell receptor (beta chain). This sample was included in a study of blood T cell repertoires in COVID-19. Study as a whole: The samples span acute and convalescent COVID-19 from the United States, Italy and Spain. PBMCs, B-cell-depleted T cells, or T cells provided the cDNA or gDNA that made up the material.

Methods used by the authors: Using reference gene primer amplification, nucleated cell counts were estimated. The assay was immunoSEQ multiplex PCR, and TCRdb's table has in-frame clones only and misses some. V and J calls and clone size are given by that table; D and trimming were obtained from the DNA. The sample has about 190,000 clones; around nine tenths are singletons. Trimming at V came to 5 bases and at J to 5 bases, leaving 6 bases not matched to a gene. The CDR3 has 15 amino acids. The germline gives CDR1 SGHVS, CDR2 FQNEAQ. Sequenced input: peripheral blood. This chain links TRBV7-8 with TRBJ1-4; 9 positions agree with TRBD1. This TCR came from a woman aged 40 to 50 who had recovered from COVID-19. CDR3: CASSISTGGNEKLFF. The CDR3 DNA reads TGTGCCAGCAGCATATCAACAGGGGGCAATGAAAAACTGTTTTTT.